The next 18 T cell receptor beta chains were all read from a single sample in a study of blood T cell repertoires in COVID-19 (dated by TCRdb to 2018 to 2020). Libraries came from the immunoSEQ multiplex PCR assay. TCRdb retrieved this table from immuneACCESS and kept in-frame rearrangements only. Not all clones are present; in checked studies, unresolved V genes account for under half, and no reason is known for the remainder. A total of 150,000 to 200,000 clones appear in this sample, 60% to 85% of them only once. The ten largest clonotypes hold about 8.3% of the sample. Specimen: peripheral blood. The receptor set was obtained from a man in his 60s with acute or convalescent COVID-19.

In DNA form, the CDR3 reads TGTGCCATCAGTGAGTCGCGGGGGTCAGTATACGAGCAGTACTTC. It specifies CAISESRGSVYEQYF. The rearrangement links TRBV10-3 to TRBJ2-7, with 7 bases fitting TRBD2. The CDR3 runs 15 residues. Unmatched junction bases numbered 6, after V lost 0 bases and J lost 4 bases. Germline CDR1 ENHRY, CDR2 SYGVKD.

V gene TRBV5-1 combines with J gene TRBJ1-2; TRBD1 might be the D (6 bases). CDR1 SGHRS and CDR2 YFSETQ come from the germline V gene. The CDR3 runs to 15 residues. V dropped 4 bases and J dropped 9 bases, with 22 bases sitting between them. CDR3 sequence reads: CASSKDVGATNSYTF. Written as DNA, the CDR3 is TGCGCCAGCAGCAAGGACGTGGGGGCTACGAATAGCTACACCTTC.

J is TRBJ2-7 and V is TRBV29-1, with 9 bases aligning to TRBD1. V lost 7 bases, J lost 4 bases, and 8 bases stayed unmatched. This CDR3 contains 13 residues. Germline assignment: CDR1 SQVTM and CDR2 ANQGSEA. CDR3 loop: CSGSTGGSYEQYF. CDR3 nucleotide sequence: TGCAGCGGGTCAACAGGGGGCTCGTACGAGCAGTACTTC.

V usage is TRBV5-6 and J usage is TRBJ2-5; 9 bases are shared with TRBD1. Losses at the gene ends were 3 bases for V and 1 base for J; bases not matched to a gene: 4. There are 15 residues in the CDR3. Germline V CDR1 and CDR2: SGHDT, YYEEEE. The CDR3, as DNA: TGTGCCAGCAGCTCAACGGGACAGGGCCAAGAGACCCAGTACTTC. Translating it yields CASSSTGQGQETQYF.

This clone was detected only a few times. This rearrangement joins TRBV15 to TRBJ2-7, with D possibly TRBD1 on 6 matching bases. Trimming stripped 3 bases from V and 1 base from J, with 16 bases between. This CDR3 contains 16 residues. Germline CDR1 is LNHNV and CDR2 is YYDKDF (reference sequence). CDR3 amino acids: CATSSGPPGQSYEQYF. For the CDR3, the DNA is TGTGCCACCAGCAGCGGCCCTCCCGGACAGTCCTACGAGCAGTACTTC.

The rearrangement links TRBV3-1 (or the pseudogene TRBV3-2) to TRBJ2-3; a possible D gene is TRBD2 (6 bases). Germline V gives CDR1 LGHDT, CDR2 YNNKEL (reference sequence). V was cut by 0 bases and J by 5 bases, with 9 bases left in between. The CDR3 has 14 amino acids. In nucleotides, the CDR3 is TGTGCCAGCAGCCAAGAGCTAGCGCAAGATACGCAGTATTTT. This codes for CASSQELAQDTQYF.

J is TRBJ2-3 and V is TRBV7-2; 7 positions agree with TRBD1. Germline V gives CDR1 SGHTA, CDR2 FQGNSA. CDR3 size: 15 residues. The V and J ends lost 5 bases and 2 bases, in that order; junction bases with no gene match: 7. The CDR3 sequence is CASSPQGQPTDTQYF. CDR3 DNA: TGTGCCAGCAGCCCCCAGGGACAGCCCACAGATACGCAGTATTTT.

The V call is TRBV6-2 or TRBV6-3, the J call TRBJ2-7; TRBD1 aligns across 9 bases. V was pared by 6 bases and J by 5 bases, with 8 bases of the junction left unmatched. Looked up from germline, CDR1 is MNHEY and CDR2 is SVGEGT. There are 14 residues in the CDR3. The CDR3 sequence: CASSRRDRDDEQYF. CDR3 nucleotides: TGTGCCAGCAGCCGCCGGGACAGGGACGACGAGCAGTACTTC.

The V and J genes are TRBV28 and TRBJ2-7, with D possibly being TRBD1 (6 bases). This CDR3 is built from 17 residues. The germline V gene has CDR1 MDHEN and CDR2 SYDVKM. V shed 5 bases and J shed 3 bases, with 23 bases lying between them. The CDR3: CASSPGWTALGNYEQYF. The CDR3 DNA follows: TGTGCCAGCAGTCCTGGATGGACAGCACTGGGGAACTACGAGCAGTACTTC.

The chain uses TRBV29-1 and TRBJ1-5; 8 bases agree with TRBD1. The junction had 8 bases not matched to a gene; V was cut back by 7 bases and J by 0 bases. Germline assignment: CDR1 SQVTM and CDR2 ANQGSEA. The CDR3 is 15 amino acids. CDR3 loop: CSADTGTGSNQPQHF. The CDR3 coding sequence is TGCAGCGCCGATACCGGGACAGGTAGCAATCAGCCCCAGCATTTT.

This chain uses TRBV5-5 with TRBJ1-1; D gene uncertain. The CDR3 extends over 13 amino acids. Trimming pared 0 bases from V and 11 bases from J, leaving 14 bases between. CDR1 SGHKS and CDR2 YYEKEE come from the germline V gene (reference sequence). The CDR3 is CASSLDGSGSAFF. As DNA, the CDR3 is TGTGCCAGCAGCTTGGACGGTTCCGGTTCGGCTTTCTTT.

The V and J genes are TRBV4-1 and TRBJ1-1; TRBD1 matches 7 bases. V gave up 2 bases and J gave up 0 bases; unmatched junction bases: 6. This CDR3 is 16 amino acids long. The germline CDR1 and CDR2 sequences are MGHRA and YSYEKL. The DNA for the CDR3 is TGCGCCAGCAGCCAATTGCCGGGACAGCTGAACACTGAAGCTTTCTTT. This codes for CASSQLPGQLNTEAFF.

This chain connects TRBV12-2 to TRBJ2-1; the D call of TRBD2 is as the table states it, not checked on the DNA. TRBV12-2 is a pseudogene locus. This CDR3 is 19 amino acids long. The DNA for the CDR3 is TGTGCAAGTCGCTTAGCGATGCGATGGCGCGGGGGGGCAGTCAATGAGCAGTTCTTC. As protein: CASRLAMRWRGGAVNEQFF.

CDR3 amino acids: CASSSYPGQGSYNEQFF. The CDR3 region has the DNA TGTGCCAGCAGCTCTTACCCGGGACAGGGGTCCTACAATGAGCAGTTCTTC. The V and J genes are TRBV7-2 and TRBJ2-1; 10 bases are shared with TRBD1. Germline V gene lookup returns CDR1 SGHTA and CDR2 FQGNSA. The CDR3 extends over 17 amino acids. V trimming: 4 bases; J trimming: 1 base; junction bases outside the gene matches: 7.

This clone was picked up one time. This chain uses TRBV6-5 with TRBJ2-5; 9 bases are shared with TRBD2. The junction had 4 bases not matched to a gene; V was cut back by 6 bases and J by 5 bases. Germline V gene lookup returns CDR1 MNHEY and CDR2 SVGAGI. The CDR3 loop spans 13 amino acids. The CDR3 DNA reads TGTGCCAGCAGACCCGGGACTAGCGAGACCCAGTACTTC. Protein product: CASRPGTSETQYF.

This chain uses TRBV7-2 with TRBJ1-2; maybe TRBD1 (5 bases). The CDR3 runs to 13 residues. Trimming took 2 bases from V and 3 from J, leaving 7 bases between them. Germline V lookup: CDR1 SGHTA, CDR2 FQGNSA. CDR3 protein: CASSLPGDYGYTF. CDR3 DNA sequence: TGTGCCAGCAGCTTACCGGGGGACTATGGCTACACCTTC.

The count of this clone is one. J is TRBJ2-2 and V is TRBV6-6, with 10 nucleotides matching TRBD1. V dropped 6 bases and J dropped 5; count of bases not matched to a gene: 9. This CDR3 spans 16 amino acids. Germline V gives CDR1 MNHNY, CDR2 SVGAGI (reference sequence). CDR3 amino acids: CASSNTGQGPTGELFF. The CDR3 DNA sequence: TGTGCCAGCAGCAATACGGGACAGGGGCCAACCGGGGAGCTGTTTTTT.

In nucleotides, the CDR3 is TGTGCCACCAGTGATTCCCGAGAATATGGACAGGGGTCCTACGAGCAGTACTTC. Amino acid sequence: CATSDSREYGQGSYEQYF. The chain couples TRBV24-1 to TRBJ2-7, with 9 bases identical to TRBD1. J lost 1 base, V lost 2 bases, and 11 bases had no gene match. Per germline, CDR1 KGHDR and CDR2 SFDVKD. This CDR3 spans 18 amino acids.